Listed below are T cell receptor beta chains from one sample, sequenced in a study of CD8+CD57+ T cells in acquired aplastic anemia. TCRdb ran MiXCR on the reads and lists one entry per CDR3 protein. The table includes about 160,000 distinct CDR3 sequences, about 50% detected once. The sequencing sample was made of sorted CD4+, CD8+, or CD8+CD57+ T cells (not recorded which) from PBMCs. These receptors all come from a human donor with aplastic anemia. Each CDR3 is given with its conserved first and last residue. A D gene is named only where the DNA matches it firmly. Clone size is stated in some rows and not others, as once, few, many or a class when expanded.

v_gene,abundance,j_gene,d_gene,CDR3aa,CDR3nt
TRBV20-1,.,TRBJ2-6,.,CSASSGDRSSGANVLTF,TGCAGTGCTAGTAGTGGGGACCGCAGCTCTGGGGCCAACGTCCTGACTTTC
TRBV24-1,.,TRBJ2-1,.,CASSCSGNEQFF,TGTGCCAGCAGTTGCTCTGGCAATGAGCAGTTCTTC
TRBV20-1,few,TRBJ1-5,.,CSARATSGQPQHF,TGCAGTGCTAGAGCCACAAGTGGGCAGCCCCAGCATTTT
TRBV29-1,few,TRBJ1-1,TRBD1,CSSTGGLNTEAFF,TGCAGCTCGACAGGGGGTTTGAACACTGAAGCTTTCTTT
TRBV25-1,few,TRBJ1-2,TRBD1,CASSKGQSDSNYGYTF,TGTGCCAGCAGTAAGGGACAGAGTGATTCTAACTATGGCTACACCTTC
TRBV7-9,many,TRBJ2-7,.,CASSLRTYEQYF,TGTGCCAGCAGCTTACGGACCTACGAGCAGTACTTC
TRBV29-1,.,TRBJ1-1,.,CSVEHTEAFF,TGCAGCGTGGAACACACTGAAGCTTTCTTT
TRBV6-5,many,TRBJ1-2,.,CASSYSGSNYGYTF,TGTGCCAGCAGTTACTCAGGGTCGAACTATGGCTACACCTTC
TRBV7-6,.,TRBJ1-2,.,CASSLGGRVGYGYTF,TGTGCCAGCAGCTTAGGTGGCAGGGTAGGCTATGGCTACACCTTC
TRBV6-1,few,TRBJ1-4,.,CASSEAATGGVTNEKLFF,TGTGCCAGCAGTGAAGCGGCGACGGGAGGGGTGACTAATGAAAAACTGTTTTTT
TRBV12-3/TRBV12-4,once,TRBJ2-2,.,CASTTRRTGELFF,TGTGCCAGCACCACCCGACGGACCGGGGAGCTGTTTTTT
TRBV7-8,once,TRBJ2-4,.,CASSLVPGGDIQYF,TGTGCCAGCAGCTTAGTCCCAGGGGGGGACATTCAGTACTTC
TRBV27,few,TRBJ2-1,.,CASMILDEQFF,TGTGCCAGCATGATTCTGGATGAGCAGTTCTTC
TRBV12-3/TRBV12-4,.,TRBJ2-2,TRBD1,CASNFYGTGVFAGELFF,TGTGCCAGCAATTTCTACGGGACAGGGGTTTTCGCCGGGGAGCTGTTTTTT
TRBV9,.,TRBJ2-2,TRBD2,CASSPPDGGTGELFF,TGTGCCAGCAGCCCCCCTGACGGGGGGACCGGGGAGCTGTTTTTT
TRBV12-3/TRBV12-4,few,TRBJ2-1,TRBD2,CASTSGGDEQFF,TGTGCCAGCACTAGCGGGGGTGATGAGCAGTTCTTC
TRBV30,.,TRBJ1-5,.,CAWSLGPGGQPQHF,TGTGCCTGGAGTTTGGGTCCCGGCGGTCAGCCCCAGCATTTT
TRBV5-5,.,TRBJ2-7,TRBD1,CASRGGQGAVYEQYF,TGTGCCAGCCGCGGCGGACAGGGGGCGGTCTACGAGCAGTACTTC
TRBV29-1,many,TRBJ1-1,.,CSVEAGLNTEAFF,TGCAGCGTTGAGGCAGGGCTGAACACTGAAGCTTTCTTT
TRBV6-1,.,TRBJ2-4,TRBD2,CASSAPAWTSLLANIQYF,TGTGCCAGCAGTGCCCCAGCTTGGACTAGCCTCTTAGCAAACATTCAGTACTTC
TRBV20-1,.,TRBJ2-7,TRBD2,CSARASGGYEQYF,TGCAGTGCTAGAGCCAGCGGGGGGTACGAGCAGTACTTC
TRBV2,.,TRBJ1-1,.,CASLYRERTEAFF,TGTGCCAGCTTATACAGGGAGAGAACTGAAGCTTTCTTT
TRBV20-1,.,TRBJ1-1,.,CSARDVRVSNTEAFF,TGCAGTGCTAGAGATGTTCGGGTTTCGAACACTGAAGCTTTCTTT
TRBV11-2,.,TRBJ1-2,TRBD1,CASSIETGAQGYTF,TGTGCCAGCAGCATTGAGACAGGGGCACAGGGCTACACCTTC
TRBV20-1,.,TRBJ1-5,.,CSATDRELGQPQHF,TGCAGTGCAACGGATAGGGAGTTAGGGCAGCCCCAGCATTTT
TRBV20-1,.,TRBJ2-7,.,CSARVEHEQYF,TGCAGTGCTAGAGTAGAGCACGAGCAGTACTTC
TRBV24-1,.,TRBJ2-5,TRBD1,CATSVGTGQGAETQYF,TGTGCCACCAGTGTTGGAACGGGACAGGGGGCAGAGACCCAGTACTTC
TRBV14,few,TRBJ2-1,.,CASSPDRGYSYNEQFF,TGTGCCAGCAGCCCGGATAGGGGTTACTCCTACAATGAGCAGTTCTTC
TRBV7-2,.,TRBJ1-1,TRBD1,CASSLGGTGGAFF,TGTGCCAGCAGCTTAGGAGGGACAGGGGGAGCTTTCTTT
TRBV18,few,TRBJ2-6,TRBD1,CASSPPQGAGANVLTF,TGTGCCAGCTCACCACCTCAGGGGGCTGGGGCCAACGTCCTGACTTTC
TRBV7-3,.,TRBJ2-7,TRBD1,CASSAGQGEQYF,TGTGCCAGCAGCGCGGGACAGGGGGAGCAGTACTTC
TRBV7-3,.,TRBJ2-5,.,CASSSPLRETQYF,TGTGCCAGCAGCTCCCCCCTGCGAGAGACCCAGTACTTC
TRBV20-1,.,TRBJ1-1,TRBD1,CSARGTGDTEAFF,TGCAGTGCTAGAGGGACAGGGGACACTGAAGCTTTCTTT
TRBV19,.,TRBJ2-7,.,CASSIDLEGEQYF,TGTGCCAGTAGTATAGACCTCGAGGGGGAGCAGTACTTC
TRBV7-9,.,TRBJ2-2,.,CASSLVSNPTTGELFF,TGTGCCAGCAGCTTAGTTTCCAACCCAACCACCGGGGAGCTGTTTTTT
TRBV10-3,once,TRBJ2-5,.,CAILSRGADQETQYF,TGTGCCATCTTATCCCGGGGGGCCGACCAAGAGACCCAGTACTTC
TRBV2,few,TRBJ2-5,.,CASSEIGRETQYF,TGTGCCAGCAGTGAAATCGGGCGGGAGACCCAGTACTTC
TRBV5-1,.,TRBJ2-3,.,CASSYDESLLDTQYF,TGCGCCAGCAGCTACGATGAATCATTACTAGATACGCAGTATTTT
TRBV3-1,few,TRBJ2-7,.,CASSTHPRAYEQYF,TGTGCCAGCAGCACACACCCCCGGGCCTACGAGCAGTACTTC
TRBV7-2,.,TRBJ2-7,.,CASSRRIKPYF,TGTGCCAGCAGCCGGAGGATCAAACCGTACTTC
TRBV7-7,.,TRBJ2-5,TRBD2,CASSLWGGGETQYF,TGTGCTAGCAGCTTATGGGGGGGAGGAGAGACCCAGTACTTC
TRBV11-1,many,TRBJ2-3,.,CASSISWVTSNLFRTDTQYF,TGTGCCAGCAGCATAAGCTGGGTGACCTCGAACCTCTTCCGCACAGATACGCAGTATTTT
TRBV7-9,many,TRBJ2-3,.,CASRSFTDTQYF,TGTGCCAGCCGGAGCTTCACAGATACGCAGTATTTT
TRBV29-1,medium-sized,TRBJ2-7,TRBD1,CSVDPGQGGLEQYF,TGCAGCGTCGACCCGGGACAGGGAGGCCTCGAGCAGTACTTC
TRBV20-1,many,TRBJ2-2,.,CSAVAGPTNTGELFF,TGCAGTGCTGTAGCCGGGCCAACGAACACCGGGGAGCTGTTTTTT
TRBV29-1,many,TRBJ2-2,TRBD1,CSVEGIPGQGKAGELFF,TGCAGCGTTGAAGGGATCCCGGGACAGGGGAAGGCCGGGGAGCTGTTTTTT
TRBV11-2,.,TRBJ1-4,.,CASSQQQSNEKLFF,TGTGCCAGCAGCCAACAGCAATCTAATGAAAAACTGTTTTTT
TRBV20-1,many,TRBJ2-7,TRBD2,CSARVRGRPYEQYF,TGCAGTGCTAGAGTCCGCGGGAGACCTTACGAGCAGTACTTC
TRBV29-1,.,TRBJ2-7,TRBD1,CSVSGTGRAYEQYF,TGCAGCGTTTCAGGGACAGGGAGGGCCTACGAGCAGTACTTC
TRBV9,many,TRBJ1-1,.,CASSAPSPEAFF,TGTGCCAGCAGCGCCCCTTCACCTGAAGCTTTCTTT
TRBV9,many,TRBJ2-3,TRBD1,CASSVPGTGDAFSTDTQYF,TGTGCCAGCAGCGTTCCCGGGACAGGCGACGCTTTTAGCACAGATACGCAGTATTTT
TRBV6-2/TRBV6-3,.,TRBJ2-1,.,CASSPTPSSYNEQFF,TGTGCCAGCAGCCCAACACCGAGCTCCTACAATGAGCAGTTCTTC
TRBV6-6,once,TRBJ2-7,.,CASSYPTYEQYF,TGTGCCAGCAGTTACCCAACCTACGAGCAGTACTTC
TRBV2,.,TRBJ2-7,TRBD2,CASRSLAGGSPTYEQYF,TGTGCCAGCAGAAGTCTAGCGGGAGGCTCCCCCACGTACGAGCAGTACTTC
TRBV19,.,TRBJ1-1,.,CASSPNRNRAGPTDAFF,TGTGCCAGTAGCCCAAATCGTAACAGGGCCGGGCCGACTGATGCTTTCTTT
TRBV7-8,once,TRBJ1-2,.,CASSLVEDYGYTF,TGTGCCAGCAGCTTAGTCGAAGACTATGGCTACACCTTC
TRBV20-1,.,TRBJ2-7,TRBD2,CSVGGGITYEQYF,TGCAGTGTTGGGGGAGGGATCACCTACGAGCAGTACTTC
TRBV20-1,.,TRBJ2-5,.,CSATRGYQETQYF,TGCAGTGCCACGAGAGGGTACCAAGAGACCCAGTACTTC
TRBV2,.,TRBJ1-5,.,CASSEGGPQHF,TGTGCCAGCAGTGAAGGAGGGCCCCAGCATTTT
TRBV9,.,TRBJ2-7,TRBD1,CASSEGQFYGQYF,TGTGCCAGCAGCGAGGGACAGTTCTACGGGCAGTACTTC